The clone carrying this T cell receptor beta chain has just a few counts. Its antigen is as yet unknown. Relative to the germline gene, one junction end is altered; a read error may explain this. The treatment was: randomized to nivolumab then ipilimumab (arm A) or the reverse (arm B). The data are from a study of sequential checkpoint blockade in melanoma. Across the study: TCRβ was sequenced from DNA of about 94 pretreatment tumors. Study findings and constraints: Mutational load did not correlate with tumor T-cell fraction or clonality.

TCRdb's copy holds only in-frame clones and misses some; the assay was immunoSEQ multiplex PCR. Of approximately 2,700 clones listed, under 25% are singletons. Germline loops: CDR1 MNHGY, CDR2 SAAAGT. This CDR3 has 15 amino acids. This chain links TRBV6-8 with TRBJ1-6, with D hard to call. The source material was tumor tissue (inferred from file names), sampled from a patient given nivolumab and ipilimumab in sequence. The origin of this receptor is a human patient with melanoma. Some clones in this sample may be carry-over from other donors' samples. DNA of the CDR3: TGTGCTAGCAGTACCTCTCGGGCTTTTAATTCACCCCTCCACTTT. Its translation: CASSTSRAFNSPLHF.